This T cell receptor beta chain was recorded in a study of blood T cell repertoires in COVID-19. Assay: immunoSEQ multiplex PCR; the TCRdb copy retains only in-frame clones and omits some. The sample consists of about 350,000 clones, under 95% of them appearing once. The TCR sequence derives from a woman aged 18-29 years who had recovered from COVID-19. The material sequenced was peripheral blood.

The CDR3 is CASSRPGLTYNEQFF. The CDR3 coding sequence is TGTGCCAGCAGCCGACCGGGACTCACCTACAATGAGCAGTTCTTC. The V and J genes are TRBV11-3 and TRBJ2-1; the D gene is possibly TRBD2 (6 bases). This CDR3 spans 15 amino acids. CDR1 and CDR2 (germline): SGHNT, YENEEA. V lost 5 bases to trimming and J lost 2 bases, with 13 bases between them.